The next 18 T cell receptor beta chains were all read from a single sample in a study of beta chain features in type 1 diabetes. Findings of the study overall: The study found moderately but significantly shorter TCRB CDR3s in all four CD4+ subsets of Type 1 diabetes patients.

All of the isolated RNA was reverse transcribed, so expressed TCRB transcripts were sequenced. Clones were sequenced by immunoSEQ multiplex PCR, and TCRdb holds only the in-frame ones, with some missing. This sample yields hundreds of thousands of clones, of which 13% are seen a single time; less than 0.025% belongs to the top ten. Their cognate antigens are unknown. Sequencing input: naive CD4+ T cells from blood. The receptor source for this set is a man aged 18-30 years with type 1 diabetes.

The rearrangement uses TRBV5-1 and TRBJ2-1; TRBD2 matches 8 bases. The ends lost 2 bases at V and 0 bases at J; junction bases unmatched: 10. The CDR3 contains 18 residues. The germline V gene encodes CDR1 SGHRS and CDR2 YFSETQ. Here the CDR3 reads CASSFPAGALSSYNEQFF. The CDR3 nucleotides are TGCGCCAGCAGCTTCCCAGCGGGGGCACTAAGCTCCTACAATGAGCAGTTCTTC.

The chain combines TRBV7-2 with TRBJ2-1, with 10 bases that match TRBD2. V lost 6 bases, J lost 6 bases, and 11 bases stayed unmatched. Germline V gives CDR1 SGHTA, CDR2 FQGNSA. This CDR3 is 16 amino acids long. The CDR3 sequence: CASRSTGTSDPNEQFF. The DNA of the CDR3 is TGTGCCAGCAGATCCACCGGGACTAGCGATCCCAATGAGCAGTTCTTC.

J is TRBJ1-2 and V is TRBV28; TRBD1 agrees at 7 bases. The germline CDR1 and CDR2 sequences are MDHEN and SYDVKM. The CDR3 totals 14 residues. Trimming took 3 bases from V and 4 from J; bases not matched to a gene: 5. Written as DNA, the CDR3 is TGTGCCAGCAGTTTCCAGGGACAGCTCTATGGCTACACCTTC. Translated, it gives CASSFQGQLYGYTF.

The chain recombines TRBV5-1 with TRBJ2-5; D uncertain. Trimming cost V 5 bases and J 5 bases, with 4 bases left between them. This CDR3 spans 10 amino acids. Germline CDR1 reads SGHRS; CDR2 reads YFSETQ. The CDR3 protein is CASSPETQYF. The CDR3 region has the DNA TGCGCCAGCAGTCCGGAGACCCAGTACTTC.

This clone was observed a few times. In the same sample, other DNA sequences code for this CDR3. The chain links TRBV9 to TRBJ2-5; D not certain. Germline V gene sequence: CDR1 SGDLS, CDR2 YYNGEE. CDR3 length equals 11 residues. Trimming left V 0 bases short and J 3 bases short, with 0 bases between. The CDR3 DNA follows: TGTGCCAGCAGCGTAGAAGAGACCCAGTACTTC. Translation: CASSVEETQYF.

The CDR3 bases are TGTGCCTGGGGACGGGGGTCGTATGGCTACACCTTC. This encodes CAWGRGSYGYTF. V and J are TRBV30 and TRBJ1-2; TRBD1 might be the D (5 bases). V lost 5 bases and J lost 5, with 12 bases in between. The germline gives CDR1 GTSNPN, CDR2 SVGIG (reference sequence). The CDR3 runs to 12 residues.

The CDR3 nucleotides read TGCGCCAGCAGTGAAACAGCGGGGGGGCTGTACGAGCAGTACTTC. Its protein is CASSETAGGLYEQYF. The chain couples TRBV10-2 to TRBJ2-7; 10 bases match TRBD2. CDR1 and CDR2 (germline): WSHSY, SAAADI. The ends lost 3 bases at V and 4 bases at J; junction bases unmatched: 6. This CDR3 has 15 amino acids.

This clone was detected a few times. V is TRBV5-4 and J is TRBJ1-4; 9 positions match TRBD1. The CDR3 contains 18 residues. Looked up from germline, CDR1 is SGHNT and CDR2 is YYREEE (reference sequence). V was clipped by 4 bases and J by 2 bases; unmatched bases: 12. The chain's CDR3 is CASSRKGQGPGTNEKLFF. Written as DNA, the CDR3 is TGTGCCAGCAGCCGCAAGGGACAGGGCCCGGGGACTAATGAAAAACTGTTTTTT. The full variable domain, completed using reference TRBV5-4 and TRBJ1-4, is ETGVTQSPTHLIKTRGQQVTLRCSSQSGHNTVSWYQQALGQGPQFIFQYYREEENGRGNFPPRFSGLQFPNYSSELNVNALELDDSALYLCASSRKGQGPGTNEKLFFGSGTQLSVL.

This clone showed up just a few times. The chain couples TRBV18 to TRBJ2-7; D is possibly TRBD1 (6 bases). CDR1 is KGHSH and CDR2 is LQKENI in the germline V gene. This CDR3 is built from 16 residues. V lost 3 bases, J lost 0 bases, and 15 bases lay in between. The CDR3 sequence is CASSPGWGTSSYEQYF. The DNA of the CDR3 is TGTGCCAGCTCACCGGGGTGGGGGACAAGCTCCTACGAGCAGTACTTC.

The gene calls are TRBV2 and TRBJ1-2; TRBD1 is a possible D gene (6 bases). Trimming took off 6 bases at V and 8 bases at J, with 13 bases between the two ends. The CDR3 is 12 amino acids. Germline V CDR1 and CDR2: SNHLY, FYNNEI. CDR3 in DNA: TGTGCCAGCAGACGACAGGTTGAGGGCTACACCTTC. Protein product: CASRRQVEGYTF.

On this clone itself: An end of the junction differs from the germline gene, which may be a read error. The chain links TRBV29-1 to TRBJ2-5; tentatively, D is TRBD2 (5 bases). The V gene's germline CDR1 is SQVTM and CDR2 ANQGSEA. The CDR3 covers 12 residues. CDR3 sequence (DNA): TGCAGCGTTGACGAAGGAGGCAGCCCGGTTCACTTC. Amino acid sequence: CSVDEGGSPVHF.

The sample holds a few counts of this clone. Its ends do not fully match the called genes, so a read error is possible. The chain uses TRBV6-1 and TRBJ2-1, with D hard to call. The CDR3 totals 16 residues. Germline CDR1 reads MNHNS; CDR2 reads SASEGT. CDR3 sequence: CASREGLQRGSSEQFF. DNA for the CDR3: TGTGCCAGCAGGGAAGGGTTGCAGAGAGGCTCCAGTGAGCAGTTCTTC.

For the CDR3, the DNA is TGTGCCAGCAGCTTAAGCGGCATCGTCACAGATACGCAGTATTTT. This sequence encodes CASSLSGIVTDTQYF. V usage is TRBV11-3 and J usage is TRBJ2-3; TRBD2 is a possible D gene (5 bases). Trimming shortened V by 2 bases and J by 2 bases, and 11 bases separated the two germline ends. CDR3 length: 15 residues. Germline assignment: CDR1 SGHNT and CDR2 YENEEA.

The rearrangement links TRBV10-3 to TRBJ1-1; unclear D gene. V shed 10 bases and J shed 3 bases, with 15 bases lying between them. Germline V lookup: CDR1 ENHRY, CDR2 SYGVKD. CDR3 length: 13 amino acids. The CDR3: CATRESPDTEAFF. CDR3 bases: TGTGCCACTCGGGAGTCCCCGGACACTGAAGCTTTCTTT.

The CDR3 reads CASSLGLLSYNEQFF. CDR3 DNA sequence: TGTGCCAGCAGCTTAGGACTCCTATCCTACAATGAGCAGTTCTTC. The rearrangement links TRBV7-2 to TRBJ2-1; no clear D. The germline gives CDR1 SGHTA, CDR2 FQGNSA. V lost 1 base and J lost 1, with 8 bases in between. This CDR3 is built from 15 residues.

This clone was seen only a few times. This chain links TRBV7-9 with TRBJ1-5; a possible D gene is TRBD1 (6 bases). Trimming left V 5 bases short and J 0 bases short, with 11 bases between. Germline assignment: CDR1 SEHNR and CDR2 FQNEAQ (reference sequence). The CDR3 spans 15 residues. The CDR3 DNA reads TGTGCCAGCAGCCAGGGGATACATAGCAATCAGCCCCAGCATTTT. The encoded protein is CASSQGIHSNQPQHF. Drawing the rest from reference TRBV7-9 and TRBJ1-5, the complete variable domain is DTGVSQNPRHKITKRGQNVTFRCDPISEHNRLYWYRQTLGQGPEFLTYFQNEAQLEKSRLLSDRFSAERPKGSFSTLEIQRTEQGDSAMYLCASSQGIHSNQPQHFGDGTRLSIL.

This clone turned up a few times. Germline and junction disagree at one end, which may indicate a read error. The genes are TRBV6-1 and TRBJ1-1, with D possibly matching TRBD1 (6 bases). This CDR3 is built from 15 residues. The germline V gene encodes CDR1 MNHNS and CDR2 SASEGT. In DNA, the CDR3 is TGTGCCAGCAGAGAAGCTACAGGGATAGGCACTGAAGCTTTCTTT. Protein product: CASREATGIGTEAFF.

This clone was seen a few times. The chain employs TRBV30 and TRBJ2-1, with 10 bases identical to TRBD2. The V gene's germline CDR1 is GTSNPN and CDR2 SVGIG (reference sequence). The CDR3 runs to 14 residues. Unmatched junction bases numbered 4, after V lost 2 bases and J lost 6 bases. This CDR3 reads CAWSSGGAPNEQFF. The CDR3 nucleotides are TGTGCCTGGAGTAGCGGGGGGGCCCCCAATGAGCAGTTCTTC. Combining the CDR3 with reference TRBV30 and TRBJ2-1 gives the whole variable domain SQTIHQWPATLVQPVGSPLSLECTVEGTSNPNLYWYRQAAGRGLQLLFYSVGIGQISSEVPQNLSASRPQDRQFILSSKKLLLSDSGFYLCAWSSGGAPNEQFFGPGTRLTVL.